Shown below are 25 T cell receptor beta chains from a single sample sequenced in a study of CXCR3-negative and CXCR3-positive naive CD8 T cells. It was by 5' RACE with UMI labels that the TRB cDNA libraries were prepared. TCRdb reprocessed the 5' RACE reads; each CDR3 protein has one entry and no DNA is given. The sample table sets out 65,000 to 75,000 distinct CDR3 sequences. Source material: naive CXCR3- CD8+ T cells from blood. Documented subset: CD45RO-CCR7+CD27+CD95- naive CD8+ T cells lacking CXCR3 (TNR3-). Receptors were obtained from a human donor in good health. Some clones in this sample may be carry-over from other donors' samples.

This sequence joins TRBV12-3 or TRBV12-4 and TRBJ2-7; without DNA, the TCRdb call of TRBD2 cannot be checked. There are 13 residues in the CDR3. The CDR3 spells CASSFGEVTEQYF.

The CDR3 reads CASIPRGLGLYEQYF. The J gene is TRBJ2-7, the V gene TRBV28; TCRdb lists TRBD1, though no DNA is available to test this call. The CDR3 is 15 amino acids. Germline assignment: CDR1 MDHEN and CDR2 SYDVKM.

The rearrangement uses TRBV7-3 and TRBJ2-2; the D call of TRBD1 rests on TCRdb alone, since no DNA is present to check it. Per the germline V gene, CDR1 is SGHTA and CDR2 is FQGTGA. This CDR3 has 15 amino acids. Here the CDR3 reads CASSVTGGFTGELFF.

The chain recombines TRBV12-3 or TRBV12-4 with TRBJ2-1. The CDR3 is 12 residues long. This chain's CDR3 is CASSLAQLREFF.

V usage is TRBV29-1 and J usage is TRBJ1-2. Germline-derived CDR1 and CDR2 are SQVTM and ANQGSEA. The CDR3 extends over 11 amino acids. The CDR3 loop is CSASSRYGYTF.

This chain joins TRBV10-1 and TRBJ2-1; TCRdb lists TRBD2, though no DNA is available to test this call. The CDR3 runs 15 residues. The germline V gene has CDR1 WNHNN and CDR2 SYGVQD (reference sequence). CDR3 protein: CASSPTSGPYNEQFF.

The chain is built from TRBV20-1 and TRBJ2-2; there is no DNA to check the TCRdb D call of TRBD1. From germline, CDR1 is DFQATT and CDR2 SNEGSKA (reference sequence). CDR3 length: 15 residues. CDR3 region: CSARDLGHYTGELFF.

The chain couples TRBV18 to TRBJ1-6; lacking DNA, the TRBD1 call made by TCRdb goes unchecked. Per germline, CDR1 KGHSH and CDR2 LQKENI. The CDR3 extends over 19 amino acids. The CDR3 is CASSPDRGRLSSYNSPLHF.

V is TRBV7-2 and J is TRBJ2-5; TCRdb outputs TRBD2, but without DNA this stays unchecked. The CDR3 length is 17 residues. Germline CDR1 reads SGHTA; CDR2 reads FQGNSA. CDR3 in amino acids: CASSLAEASGDQETQYF.

The chain is built from TRBV4-2 and TRBJ2-5; the TCRdb call, TRBD1, lacks DNA for checking. The germline gives CDR1 LGHNA, CDR2 YNFKEQ. The CDR3 spans 13 residues. The CDR3 protein is CASSQEGGETQYF.

The chain joins TRBV29-1 to TRBJ2-7; TCRdb designates TRBD2, a call that cannot be tested without DNA. Looked up from germline, CDR1 is SQVTM and CDR2 is ANQGSEA. This CDR3 region has 13 residues. The CDR3 loop reads CSGTTSGRYEQYF.

The chain combines TRBV12-3 or TRBV12-4 with TRBJ1-6. The CDR3 runs to 13 residues. This CDR3 is CASSLLMDSPLHF.

The chain links TRBV6-5 to TRBJ1-1; there is no DNA to check the TCRdb D call of TRBD1. The CDR3 is 13 residues long. Germline V lookup: CDR1 MNHEY, CDR2 SVGAGI. The CDR3 loop is CASNGGWNTEAFF.

The chain employs TRBV28 and TRBJ2-7; TCRdb selects TRBD2, and the lack of DNA leaves this call unchecked. CDR1 and CDR2 (germline): MDHEN, SYDVKM. CDR3 size: 15 residues. Here the CDR3 reads CASSLRTSGIYEQYF.

This CDR3 reads CASSPGHKLNTEAFF. This chain joins TRBV28 and TRBJ1-1; TCRdb's D gene call, TRBD1, goes unchecked for lack of DNA. This CDR3 is 15 amino acids long. CDR1 and CDR2 from the germline V gene are MDHEN and SYDVKM.

This sequence joins TRBV20-1 and TRBJ2-3. Germline CDR1 is DFQATT and CDR2 is SNEGSKA (reference sequence). CDR3 length equals 14 residues. The CDR3 protein is CSAWVLAGTDTQYF.

J is TRBJ2-3 and V is TRBV6-5. This CDR3 has 16 amino acids. Per the germline V gene, CDR1 is MNHEY and CDR2 is SVGAGI. The CDR3 reads CASSYLTSLNTDTQYF.

V is TRBV5-1 and J is TRBJ2-1. Germline V gene lookup returns CDR1 SGHRS and CDR2 YFSETQ. This CDR3 is built from 14 residues. The CDR3 loop reads CASSLTESYNEQFF. Together with reference TRBV5-1 and TRBJ2-1, the CDR3 gives the full variable domain: KAGVTQTPRYLIKTRGQQVTLSCSPISGHRSVSWYQQTPGQGLQFLFEYFSETQRNKGNFPGRFSGRQFSNSRSEMNVSTLELGDSALYLCASSLTESYNEQFFGPGTRLTVL.

The chain recombines TRBV12-3 or TRBV12-4 with TRBJ2-2; TCRdb's assignment of TRBD2 cannot be checked, as there is no DNA. The CDR3 consists of 15 residues. CDR3 loop: CASSPRDLDTGELFF.

The chain uses TRBV6-2 or TRBV6-3 and TRBJ2-7; TCRdb lists TRBD1, though no DNA is available to test this call. Germline assignment: CDR1 MNHEY and CDR2 SVGEGT. The CDR3 sequence is 19 residues long. CDR3 loop: CASSYSPWVETGDSMEQYF.

The chain is built from TRBV7-2 and TRBJ2-7; the D gene TCRdb calls, TRBD1, cannot be checked with no DNA. Germline V lookup: CDR1 SGHTA, CDR2 FQGNSA. This CDR3 spans 16 amino acids. The CDR3 sequence: CASSLTQGAGSYEQYF.

The chain recombines TRBV27 with TRBJ2-7; the D call of TRBD1 rests on TCRdb alone, since no DNA is present to check it. The CDR3 loop spans 14 amino acids. Germline assignment: CDR1 MNHEY and CDR2 SMNVEV (reference sequence). The CDR3 reads CASSLGQGDYEQYF.

The rearrangement links TRBV4-3 to TRBJ1-2; TCRdb's assignment of TRBD1 cannot be checked, as there is no DNA. The CDR3 extends over 13 amino acids. CDR1 and CDR2 from the germline V gene are LGHNA and YSLEER. This CDR3 reads CASSQAGGQPNTF.

The chain links TRBV7-9 to TRBJ2-7; no DNA is available, so the TRBD1 call from TCRdb remains unchecked. Germline CDR1 and CDR2: SEHNR and FQNEAQ (reference sequence). The CDR3 extends over 13 amino acids. The CDR3 is CASSHGGSYEQYF.

V and J are TRBV4-1 and TRBJ2-7. The germline gives CDR1 MGHRA, CDR2 YSYEKL. The CDR3 spans 13 residues. CDR3 protein: CASSQEVPAEQYF.